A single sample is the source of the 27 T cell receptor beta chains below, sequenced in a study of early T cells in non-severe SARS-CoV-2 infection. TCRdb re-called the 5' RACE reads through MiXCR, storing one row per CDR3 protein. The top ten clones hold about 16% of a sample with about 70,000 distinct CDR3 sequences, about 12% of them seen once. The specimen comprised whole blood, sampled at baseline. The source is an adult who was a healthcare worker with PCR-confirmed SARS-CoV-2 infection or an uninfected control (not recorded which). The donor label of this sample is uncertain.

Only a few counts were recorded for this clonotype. Here the CDR3 reads CASSQDTGGGGTEAFF. Here the CDR3 DNA reads TGCGCCAGCAGCCAAGATACAGGGGGCGGTGGGACTGAAGCTTTCTTT. V gene TRBV4-1 combines with J gene TRBJ1-1; 9 positions agree with TRBD1. The CDR3 extends over 16 amino acids. With V trimmed by 0 bases and J by 5 bases, 7 bases remained unmatched. The germline V gene encodes CDR1 MGHRA and CDR2 YSYEKL.

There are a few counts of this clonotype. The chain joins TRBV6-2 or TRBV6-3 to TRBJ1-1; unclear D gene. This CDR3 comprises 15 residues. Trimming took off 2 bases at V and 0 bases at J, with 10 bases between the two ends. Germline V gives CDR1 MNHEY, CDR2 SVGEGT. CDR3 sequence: CASSYEVWMNTEAFF. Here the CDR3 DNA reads TGTGCCAGCAGTTACGAGGTGTGGATGAACACTGAAGCTTTCTTT.

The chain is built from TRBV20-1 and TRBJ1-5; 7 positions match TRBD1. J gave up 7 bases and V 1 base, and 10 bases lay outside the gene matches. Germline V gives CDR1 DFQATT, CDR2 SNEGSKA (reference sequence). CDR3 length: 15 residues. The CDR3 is CSARAPEGAGQPQHF. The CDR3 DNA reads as TGCAGTGCTAGAGCCCCCGAGGGGGCTGGACAGCCCCAGCATTTT.

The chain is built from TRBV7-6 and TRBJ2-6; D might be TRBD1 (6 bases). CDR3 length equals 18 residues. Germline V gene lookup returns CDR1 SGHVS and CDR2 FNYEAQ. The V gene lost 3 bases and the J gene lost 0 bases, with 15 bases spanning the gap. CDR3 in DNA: TGTGCCAGCAGCTTGAACACGGGACACCTCTCTGGGGCCAACGTCCTGACTTTC. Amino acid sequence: CASSLNTGHLSGANVLTF. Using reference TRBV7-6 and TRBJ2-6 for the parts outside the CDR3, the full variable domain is GAGVSQSPRYKVTKRGQDVALRCDPISGHVSLYWYRQALGQGPEFLTYFNYEAQQDKSGLPNDRFSAERPEGSISTLTIQRTEQRDSAMYRCASSLNTGHLSGANVLTFGAGSRLTVL.

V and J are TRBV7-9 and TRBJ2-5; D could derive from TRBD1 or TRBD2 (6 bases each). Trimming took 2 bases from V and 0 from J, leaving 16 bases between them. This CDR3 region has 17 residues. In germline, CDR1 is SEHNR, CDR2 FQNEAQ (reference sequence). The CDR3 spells CASSLTSVGGHQETQYF. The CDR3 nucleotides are TGTGCCAGCAGCTTAACAAGCGTGGGGGGCCACCAAGAGACCCAGTACTTC.

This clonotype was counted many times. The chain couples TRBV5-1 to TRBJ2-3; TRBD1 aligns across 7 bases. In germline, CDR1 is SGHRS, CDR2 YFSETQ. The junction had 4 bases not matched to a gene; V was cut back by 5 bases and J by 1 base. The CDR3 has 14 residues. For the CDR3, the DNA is TGCGCCAGCAGACCCGGGACAGGCACAGATACGCAGTATTTT. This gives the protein CASRPGTGTDTQYF.

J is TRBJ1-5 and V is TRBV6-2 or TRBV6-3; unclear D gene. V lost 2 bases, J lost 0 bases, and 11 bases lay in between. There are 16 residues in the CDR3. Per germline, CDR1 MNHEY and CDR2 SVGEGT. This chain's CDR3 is CASSYRAVLSNQPQHF. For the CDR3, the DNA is TGTGCCAGCAGTTACAGGGCAGTTCTTAGCAATCAGCCCCAGCATTTT.

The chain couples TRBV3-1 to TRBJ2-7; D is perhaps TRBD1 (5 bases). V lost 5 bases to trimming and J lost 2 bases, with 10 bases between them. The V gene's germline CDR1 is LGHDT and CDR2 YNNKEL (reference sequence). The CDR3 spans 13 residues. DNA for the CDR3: TGTGCCAGCAGCTTGTGGGGCCCCTACGAGCAGTACTTC. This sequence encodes CASSLWGPYEQYF.

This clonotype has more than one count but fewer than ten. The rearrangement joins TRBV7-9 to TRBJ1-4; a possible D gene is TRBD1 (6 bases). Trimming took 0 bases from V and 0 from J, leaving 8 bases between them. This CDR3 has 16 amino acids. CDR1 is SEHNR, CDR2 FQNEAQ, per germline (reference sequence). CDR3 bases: TGTGCCAGCAGCTTAGCGAGGACAGCAACTAATGAAAAACTGTTTTTT. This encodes CASSLARTATNEKLFF.

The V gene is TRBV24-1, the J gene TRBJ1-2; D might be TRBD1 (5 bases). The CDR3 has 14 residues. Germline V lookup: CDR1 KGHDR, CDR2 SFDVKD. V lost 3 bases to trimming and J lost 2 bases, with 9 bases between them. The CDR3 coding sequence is TGTGCCACCAGTGATACCGACAGAAACTATGGCTACACCTTC. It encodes CATSDTDRNYGYTF.

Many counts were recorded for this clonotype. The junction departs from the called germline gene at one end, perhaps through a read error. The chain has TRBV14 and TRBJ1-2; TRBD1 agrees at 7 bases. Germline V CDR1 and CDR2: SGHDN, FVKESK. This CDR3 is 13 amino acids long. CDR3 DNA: TGTGCCAGCAGCGTGGGACAGAACTATGTCTACATCTTC. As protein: CASSVGQNYVYIF.

CDR3 sequence reads: CASSPSFGDRYGYTF. For the CDR3, the DNA is TGCGCCAGCAGCCCCAGTTTCGGCGATCGCTATGGCTACACCTTC. The V gene is TRBV10-1, the J gene TRBJ1-2; D unclear. The germline V and J ends were trimmed by 6 bases and 4 bases, with 18 bases remaining between them. The CDR3 is 15 residues long. Germline V lookup: CDR1 WNHNN, CDR2 SYGVQD (reference sequence).

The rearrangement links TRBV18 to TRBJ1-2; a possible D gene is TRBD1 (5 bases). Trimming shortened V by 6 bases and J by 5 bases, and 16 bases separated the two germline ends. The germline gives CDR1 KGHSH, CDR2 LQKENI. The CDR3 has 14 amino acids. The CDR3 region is CASSPDRVWYGYTF. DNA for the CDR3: TGTGCCAGCTCCCCTGACAGAGTATGGTATGGCTACACCTTC. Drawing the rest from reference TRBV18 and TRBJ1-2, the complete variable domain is NAGVMQNPRHLVRRRGQEARLRCSPMKGHSHVYWYRQLPEEGLKFMVYLQKENIIDESGMPKERFSAEFPKEGPSILRIQQVVRGDSAAYFCASSPDRVWYGYTFGSGTRLTVV.

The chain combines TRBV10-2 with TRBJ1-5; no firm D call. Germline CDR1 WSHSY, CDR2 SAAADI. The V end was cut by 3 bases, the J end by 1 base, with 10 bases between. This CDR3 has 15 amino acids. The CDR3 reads CASSDPAESNQPQHF. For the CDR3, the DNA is TGCGCCAGCAGTGATCCGGCGGAGAGCAATCAGCCCCAGCATTTT.

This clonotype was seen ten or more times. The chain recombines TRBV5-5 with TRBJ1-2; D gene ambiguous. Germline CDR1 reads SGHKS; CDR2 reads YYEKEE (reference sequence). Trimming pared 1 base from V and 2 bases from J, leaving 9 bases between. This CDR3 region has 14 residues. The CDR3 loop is CASSLSAENYGYTF. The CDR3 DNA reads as TGTGCCAGCAGCTTGTCGGCGGAAAACTATGGCTACACCTTC.

The CDR3 loop is CASSQDGQGPVDEKLFF. The CDR3 DNA sequence: TGTGCCAGCAGCCAAGATGGTCAGGGTCCGGTGGATGAAAAACTGTTTTTT. The chain combines TRBV3-1 with TRBJ1-4, with a possible D match to TRBD1 (5 bases). V was trimmed by 0 bases and J by 6 bases, leaving 17 bases between them. Germline V lookup: CDR1 LGHDT, CDR2 YNNKEL (reference sequence). The CDR3 is made up of 17 amino acids.

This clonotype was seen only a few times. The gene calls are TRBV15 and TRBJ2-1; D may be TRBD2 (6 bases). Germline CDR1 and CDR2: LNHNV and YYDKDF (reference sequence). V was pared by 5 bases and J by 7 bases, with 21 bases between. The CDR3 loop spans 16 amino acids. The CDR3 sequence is CATSSNTSRFRNEQFF. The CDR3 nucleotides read TGTGCCACCAGCTCAAACACTAGCAGATTTAGAAATGAGCAGTTCTTC.

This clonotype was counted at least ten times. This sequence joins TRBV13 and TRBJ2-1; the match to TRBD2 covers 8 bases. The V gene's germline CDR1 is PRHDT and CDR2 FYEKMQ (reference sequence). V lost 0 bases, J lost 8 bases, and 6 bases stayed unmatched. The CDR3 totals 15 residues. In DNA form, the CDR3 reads TGTGCCAGCAGCTTAGGCGGGAGGGCCATGTATGAGCAGTTCTTC. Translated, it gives CASSLGGRAMYEQFF.

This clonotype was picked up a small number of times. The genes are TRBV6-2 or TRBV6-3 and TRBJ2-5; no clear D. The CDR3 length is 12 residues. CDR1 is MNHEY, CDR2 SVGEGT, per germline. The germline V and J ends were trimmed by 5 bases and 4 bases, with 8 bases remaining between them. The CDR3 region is CASSLSPETQYF. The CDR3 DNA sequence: TGTGCCAGCAGTCTAAGTCCAGAGACCCAGTACTTC.

The CDR3 sequence: CASSVSTGVGSYEQYF. Here the CDR3 DNA reads TGTGCCAGCAGCGTTTCCACAGGGGTCGGGTCCTACGAGCAGTACTTC. The chain employs TRBV9 and TRBJ2-7; 7 nucleotides align to TRBD1. V lost 2 bases and J lost 1; bases outside the gene matches: 9. CDR3 length equals 16 residues. Germline V gives CDR1 SGDLS, CDR2 YYNGEE.

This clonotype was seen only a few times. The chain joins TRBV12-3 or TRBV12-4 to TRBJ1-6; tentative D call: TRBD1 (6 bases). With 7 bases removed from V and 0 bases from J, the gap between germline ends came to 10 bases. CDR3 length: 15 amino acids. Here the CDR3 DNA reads TGTGCCAGCACCAGGGGAAGCTCCTATAATTCACCCCTCCACTTT. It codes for CASTRGSSYNSPLHF.

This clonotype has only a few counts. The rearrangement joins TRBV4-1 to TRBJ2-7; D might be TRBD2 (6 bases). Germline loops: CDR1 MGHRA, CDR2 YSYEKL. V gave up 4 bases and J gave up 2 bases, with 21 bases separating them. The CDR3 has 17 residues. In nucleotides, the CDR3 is TGCGCCAGCAGCCTCCACCGCCGGGACTCACACCCCTACGAGCAGTACTTC. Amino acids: CASSLHRRDSHPYEQYF.

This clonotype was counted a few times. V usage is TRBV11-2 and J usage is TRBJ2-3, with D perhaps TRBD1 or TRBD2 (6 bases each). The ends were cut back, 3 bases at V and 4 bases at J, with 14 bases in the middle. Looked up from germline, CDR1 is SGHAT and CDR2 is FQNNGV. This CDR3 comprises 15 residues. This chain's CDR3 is CASSFGGAGADTQYF. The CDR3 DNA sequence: TGTGCCAGCAGCTTCGGGGGCGCCGGGGCAGATACGCAGTATTTT.

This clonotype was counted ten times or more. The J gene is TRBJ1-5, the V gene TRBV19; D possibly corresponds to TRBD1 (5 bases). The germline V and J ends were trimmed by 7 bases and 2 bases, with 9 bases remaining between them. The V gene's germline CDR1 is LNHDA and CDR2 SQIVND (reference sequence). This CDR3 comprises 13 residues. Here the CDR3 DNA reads TGTGCCAGTACCTCGGGGGGCAATCAGCCCCAGCATTTT. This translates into CASTSGGNQPQHF.

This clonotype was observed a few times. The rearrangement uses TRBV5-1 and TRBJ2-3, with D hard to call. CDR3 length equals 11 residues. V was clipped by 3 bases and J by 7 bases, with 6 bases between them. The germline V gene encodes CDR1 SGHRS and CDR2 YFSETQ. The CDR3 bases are TGCGCCAGCAGCTGGGGAAATACGCAGTATTTT. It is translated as CASSWGNTQYF.

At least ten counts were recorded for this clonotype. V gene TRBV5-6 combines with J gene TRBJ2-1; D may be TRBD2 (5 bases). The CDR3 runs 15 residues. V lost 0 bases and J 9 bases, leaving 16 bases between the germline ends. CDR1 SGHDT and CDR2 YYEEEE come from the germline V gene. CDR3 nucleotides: TGTGCCAGCAGCTTGGGGCCGGGGATGGTGGGTGAGCAGTTCTTC. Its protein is CASSLGPGMVGEQFF.

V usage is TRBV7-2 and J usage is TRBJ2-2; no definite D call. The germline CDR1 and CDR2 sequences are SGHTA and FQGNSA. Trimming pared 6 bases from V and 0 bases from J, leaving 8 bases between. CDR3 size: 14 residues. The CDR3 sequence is CASRPLPNTGELFF. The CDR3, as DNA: TGTGCCAGCAGACCTTTACCGAACACCGGGGAGCTGTTTTTT.